This section outlines one T cell receptor (beta chain) sequence together with its context. No antigen is known for it. The data were obtained in a study of cytomegalovirus exposure and HLA in healthy donors. Findings and caveats of the study: Over 150 TCR beta chains were listed as cytomegalovirus-associated. TCR association rates varied by HLA locus in a later analysis, with DRB1 highest and HLA-C lowest. Analysis performed later showed TCR beta chains linked to HLA being more clonally expanded than equally common others. The study carried out a later analysis of TCR beta sequences. It associated some 15,000 of them with specific HLA alleles at a false discovery rate of 0.05.

The PCR used 60 Vbeta and 13 Jbeta primers. Using immunoSEQ multiplex PCR, the repertoire was profiled, and TCRdb retains in-frame clones only, with some absent. This table has 110,000 to 150,000 clones, roughly 76% appearing once. From germline, CDR1 is LNHDA and CDR2 SQIVND (reference sequence). V was cut by 6 bases and J by 7 bases, with 13 bases left in between. This CDR3 comprises 13 residues. The sequencing input was PBMCs. The origin of this receptor is a female donor in good health and CMV-seronegative. This chain links TRBV19 with TRBJ2-1, with D possibly TRBD2 on 7 matching bases. DNA for the CDR3: TGTGCCAGTAGGATCAGGGGAGGGAATGAGCAGTTCTTC. Amino acid sequence: CASRIRGGNEQFF.